This is a list of T cell receptor beta chains from one sample in a study of blood T cell repertoires in COVID-19. Clones were sequenced by immunoSEQ multiplex PCR, and TCRdb holds only the in-frame ones, with some missing. The table shows just over 300,000 clones, with 75% to 90% occurring only once. The material sequenced was peripheral blood. The receptors shown here come from a young man with active or convalescent COVID-19. The CDR3 runs from the conserved cysteine through the conserved F or W. D genes are given only for firm matches. Clone size is stated in some rows and not others, as once, few, many or a class when expanded.

size: .; D: .; V: TRBV18; J: TRBJ1-2; DNA: TGTGCCAGCTCACCTTCCCAGGGTGCGGCTGGCTACACCTTC; CDR3: CASSPSQGAAGYTF
size: .; D: TRBD2; V: TRBV2; J: TRBJ2-7; DNA: TGTGCCAGCAGTGAGCACGCTAGCGGGAGTCGATACGAGCAGTACTTC; CDR3: CASSEHASGSRYEQYF
size: .; D: .; V: TRBV7-9; J: TRBJ2-3; DNA: TGTGCCAGCAGCCCCTGGGGGGGCACAGATACGCAGTATTTT; CDR3: CASSPWGGTDTQYF
size: .; D: .; V: TRBV18; J: TRBJ2-7; DNA: TGTGCCAGCACGGAGAGTTTCGGTGGCGAGCAGTACTTC; CDR3: CASTESFGGEQYF
size: once; D: .; V: TRBV7-3; J: TRBJ2-3; DNA: TGTGCCAGCAGCTCTGGCGGCGGAAGCACAGATACGCAGTATTTT; CDR3: CASSSGGGSTDTQYF
size: .; D: .; V: TRBV13; J: TRBJ2-7; DNA: TGTGCCAGCAGCTATGACAGATTATCCTACGAGCAGTACTTC; CDR3: CASSYDRLSYEQYF
size: .; D: TRBD2; V: TRBV24-1; J: TRBJ2-1; DNA: TGTGCCACCAGTGGGGCTAGCGGGAGTTTCGATGAGCAGTTCTTC; CDR3: CATSGASGSFDEQFF
size: .; D: .; V: TRBV4-3; J: TRBJ1-6; DNA: TGCGCCAGCAGCCAAGGAAAAGGCAGGTTTAATTCACCCCTCCACTTT; CDR3: CASSQGKGRFNSPLHF
size: .; D: .; V: TRBV15; J: TRBJ2-1; DNA: TGTGCCACCAGCAGAGATCTCTTGGGACCATCAGACAGGAATGAGCAGTTCTTC; CDR3: CATSRDLLGPSDRNEQFF
size: .; D: .; V: TRBV18; J: TRBJ1-1; DNA: TGTGCCAGCTCACGTTCACCGGGCCCCACGGGGACTGAAGCTTTCTTT; CDR3: CASSRSPGPTGTEAFF
size: .; D: TRBD1; V: TRBV5-6; J: TRBJ2-7; DNA: TGTGCCAGCAGCCGACAGGGGGCGGACGAGCAGTACTTC; CDR3: CASSRQGADEQYF
size: .; D: TRBD1; V: TRBV9; J: TRBJ1-2; DNA: TGTGCCAGCAGCCCTAGGACAGGGGAAAGCTATGGCTACACCTTC; CDR3: CASSPRTGESYGYTF
size: .; D: TRBD2; V: TRBV6-1; J: TRBJ2-1; DNA: TGTGCCAGCAGTGATGGTTTGCTAGCGGGGATTAATGAGCAGTTCTTC; CDR3: CASSDGLLAGINEQFF